The clone carrying this T cell receptor (beta chain) was detected once. This entry belongs to a study of CD8 T cells in ankylosing spondylitis. TCRdb reanalysed the 5' RACE reads using MiXCR and keeps one entry per CDR3 protein. The sample lists about 89,000 distinct CDR3 sequences; around 30% were seen once. Sequences were obtained from blood, either unsorted or a sorted T cell fraction (not recorded which). This clonotype was sampled from a male donor with ankylosing spondylitis or in good health (not recorded which).

The CDR3 is CASSSGKEISTDTQYF. The DNA for the CDR3 is TGTGCCAGCTCAAGTGGCAAGGAGATCAGCACAGATACGCAGTATTTT. V usage is TRBV18 and J usage is TRBJ2-3; the D is unclear. The CDR3 sequence is 16 residues long. From germline, CDR1 is KGHSH and CDR2 LQKENI. V lost 5 bases to trimming and J lost 0 bases, with 15 bases between them.